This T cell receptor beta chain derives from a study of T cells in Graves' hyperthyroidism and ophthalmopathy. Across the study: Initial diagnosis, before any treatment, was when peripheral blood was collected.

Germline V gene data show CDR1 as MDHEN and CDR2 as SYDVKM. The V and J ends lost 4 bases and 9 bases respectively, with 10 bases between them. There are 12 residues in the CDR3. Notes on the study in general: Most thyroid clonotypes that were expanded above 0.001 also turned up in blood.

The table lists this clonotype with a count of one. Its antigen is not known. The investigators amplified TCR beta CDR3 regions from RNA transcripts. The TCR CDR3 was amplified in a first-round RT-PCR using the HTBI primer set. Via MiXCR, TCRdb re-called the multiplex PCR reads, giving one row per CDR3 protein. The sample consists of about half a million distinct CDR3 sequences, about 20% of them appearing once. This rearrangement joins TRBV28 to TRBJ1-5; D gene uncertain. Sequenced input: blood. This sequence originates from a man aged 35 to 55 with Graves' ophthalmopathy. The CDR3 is CASSSPPGPQHF. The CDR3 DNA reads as TGTGCCAGCAGTTCTCCCCCAGGGCCCCAGCATTTT.